The source of this TCR beta chain is a study of cytomegalovirus exposure and HLA in healthy donors. General study results and limits: TCR association rates varied by HLA locus in a later analysis, with DRB1 highest and HLA-C lowest. Productive status was seen about 90% or about 30% of the time for most TCR beta V segments in an earlier analysis. A later analysis reported that several of the most significant clusters appeared to be linked to common viral pathogens, among them Epstein-Barr virus.

As for this clone: The antigen is unknown.

60 Vbeta and 13 Jbeta primers were used in PCR. Some clones are missing from TCRdb's copy, which holds only in-frame ones; the method was immunoSEQ multiplex PCR. The sample lists 150,000 or so clones; around 84% were seen once. V lost 6 bases, J lost 0 bases, and 21 bases lay in between. The CDR3 has 17 amino acids. Germline values: CDR1 ENHRY, CDR2 SYGVKD. The chain joins TRBV10-3 to TRBJ2-7, with a weak D call TRBD1 (6 bases). This sequence was found in a woman in her late teens or twenties in good health and CMV-seronegative. The sequenced material came from PBMCs. The CDR3 sequence is CAISPVGLTGSSYEQYF. In DNA, the CDR3 is TGTGCCATCAGCCCAGTAGGTCTCACAGGGAGCTCCTACGAGCAGTACTTC.